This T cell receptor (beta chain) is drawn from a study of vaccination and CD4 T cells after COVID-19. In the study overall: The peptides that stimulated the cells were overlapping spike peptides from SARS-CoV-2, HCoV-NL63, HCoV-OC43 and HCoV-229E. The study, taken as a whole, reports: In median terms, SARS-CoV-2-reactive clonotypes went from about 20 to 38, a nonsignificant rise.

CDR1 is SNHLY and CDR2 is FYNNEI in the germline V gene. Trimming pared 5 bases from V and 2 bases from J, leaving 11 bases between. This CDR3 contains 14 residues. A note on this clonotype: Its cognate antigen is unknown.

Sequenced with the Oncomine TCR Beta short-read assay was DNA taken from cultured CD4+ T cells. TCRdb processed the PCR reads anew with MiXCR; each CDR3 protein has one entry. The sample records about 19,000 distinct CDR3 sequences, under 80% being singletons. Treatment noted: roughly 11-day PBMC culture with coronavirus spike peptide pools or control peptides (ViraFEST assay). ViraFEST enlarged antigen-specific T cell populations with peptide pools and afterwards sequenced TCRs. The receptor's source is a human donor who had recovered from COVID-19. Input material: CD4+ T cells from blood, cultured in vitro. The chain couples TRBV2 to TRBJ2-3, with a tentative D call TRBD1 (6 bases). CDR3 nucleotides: TGTGCCAGCAGTAAACAGGGCCCCACAGATACGCAGTATTTT. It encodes CASSKQGPTDTQYF.